This is a list of T cell receptor beta chains from one sample in a study of blood T cells in healthy people across ages. TCRdb independently ran MiXCR on the 5' RACE reads; one entry per CDR3 protein. The table has hundreds of thousands of distinct CDR3 sequences, about 43% seen once; the top ten hold around 32%. What was sequenced was blood. The receptors shown here come from a man at least 80 years old in good health. Each CDR3 is given without its conserved first and last residue. The order of the fields is V gene, CDR3 protein.

v_call: TRBV6-1; cdr3_aa: ASSDPSDPEAF
v_call: TRBV5-5; cdr3_aa: ASSLDADSPLH
v_call: TRBV20-1; cdr3_aa: SARTSGAEQY
v_call: TRBV24-1; cdr3_aa: ATSEPNRVGNEQF
v_call: TRBV12-3/TRBV12-4; cdr3_aa: ASTWTRVTQY
v_call: TRBV5-1; cdr3_aa: ASSPEGGSSTEAF
v_call: TRBV6-1; cdr3_aa: ASSSWDRGHNEQF
v_call: TRBV5-1; cdr3_aa: ASSLGGGIGASSYNEQF
v_call: TRBV6-6; cdr3_aa: ASSYGQGAIFDEQY
v_call: TRBV12-3/TRBV12-4; cdr3_aa: ASSRDREVGETQY
v_call: TRBV5-1; cdr3_aa: ASSLGSTANTGELF
v_call: TRBV7-2; cdr3_aa: ASSQGAGTGLKTQY
v_call: TRBV5-1; cdr3_aa: ASSLARGTDSMNTEAF
v_call: TRBV27; cdr3_aa: ASSSGGAHEQF